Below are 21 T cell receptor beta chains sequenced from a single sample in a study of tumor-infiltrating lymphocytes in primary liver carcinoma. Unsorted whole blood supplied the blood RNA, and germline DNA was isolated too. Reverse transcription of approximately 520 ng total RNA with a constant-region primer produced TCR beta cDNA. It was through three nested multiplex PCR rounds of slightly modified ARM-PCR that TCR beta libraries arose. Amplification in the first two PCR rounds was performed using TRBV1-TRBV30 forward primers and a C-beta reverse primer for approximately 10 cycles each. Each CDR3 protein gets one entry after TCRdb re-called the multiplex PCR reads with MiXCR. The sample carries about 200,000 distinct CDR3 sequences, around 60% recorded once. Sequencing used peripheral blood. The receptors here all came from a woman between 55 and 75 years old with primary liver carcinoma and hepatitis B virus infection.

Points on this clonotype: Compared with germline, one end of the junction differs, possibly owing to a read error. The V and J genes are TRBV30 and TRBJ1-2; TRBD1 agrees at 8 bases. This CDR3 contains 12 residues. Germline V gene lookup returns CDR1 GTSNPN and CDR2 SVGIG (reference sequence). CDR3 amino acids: CALSSNRGSYTF. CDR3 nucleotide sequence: TGTGCCTTGAGTTCAAACAGGGGGAGCTACACCTTC.

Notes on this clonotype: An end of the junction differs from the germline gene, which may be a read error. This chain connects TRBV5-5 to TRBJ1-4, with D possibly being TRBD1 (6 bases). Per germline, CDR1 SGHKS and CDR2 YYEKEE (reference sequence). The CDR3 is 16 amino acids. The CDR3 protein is CTSSSSYRASNEKLFF. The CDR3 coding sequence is TGTACCAGCAGCTCGTCCTACAGGGCCTCTAATGAAAAACTGTTTTTT.

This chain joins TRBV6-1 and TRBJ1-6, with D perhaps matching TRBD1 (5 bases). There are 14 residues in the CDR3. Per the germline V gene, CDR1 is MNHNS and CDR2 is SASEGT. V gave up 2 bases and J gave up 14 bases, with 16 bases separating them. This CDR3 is CASSEKGFGGTLHF. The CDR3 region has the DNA TGTGCCAGCAGTGAAAAGGGGTTCGGAGGGACCCTCCACTTT.

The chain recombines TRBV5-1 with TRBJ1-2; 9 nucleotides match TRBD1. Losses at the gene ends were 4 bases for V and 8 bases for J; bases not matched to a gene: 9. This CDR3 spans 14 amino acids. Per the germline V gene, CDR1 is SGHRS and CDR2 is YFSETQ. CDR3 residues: CASSQAGTGRGYTF. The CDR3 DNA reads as TGCGCCAGCAGCCAAGCCGGGACAGGGCGCGGCTACACCTTC.

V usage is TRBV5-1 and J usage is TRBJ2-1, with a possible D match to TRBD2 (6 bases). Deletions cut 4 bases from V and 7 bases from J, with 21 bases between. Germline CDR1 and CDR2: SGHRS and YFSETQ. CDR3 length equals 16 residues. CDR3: CASSLLGNGRRNEQFF. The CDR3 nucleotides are TGCGCCAGCAGCCTCCTGGGTAACGGGAGACGAAATGAGCAGTTCTTC. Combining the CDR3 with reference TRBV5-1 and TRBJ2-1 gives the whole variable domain KAGVTQTPRYLIKTRGQQVTLSCSPISGHRSVSWYQQTPGQGLQFLFEYFSETQRNKGNFPGRFSGRQFSNSRSEMNVSTLELGDSALYLCASSLLGNGRRNEQFFGPGTRLTVL.

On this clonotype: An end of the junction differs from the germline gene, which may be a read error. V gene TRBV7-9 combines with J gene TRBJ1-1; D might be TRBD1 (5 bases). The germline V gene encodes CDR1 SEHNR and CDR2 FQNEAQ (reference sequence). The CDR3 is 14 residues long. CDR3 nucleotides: TGTGCCAGCAGCCTCGGGGGGGTGAACACTGAAACTTTCTTT. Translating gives CASSLGGVNTETFF.

The CDR3 sequence is CASSPGTGVINTQYF. CDR3 sequence (DNA): TGTGCCAGCAGCCCCGGGACAGGGGTGATAAATACGCAGTATTTT. The chain is built from TRBV12-3 or TRBV12-4 and TRBJ2-3, with 10 bases identical to TRBD1. After removal of 6 bases from V and 7 bases from J, the junction contained 10 bases not matched to a gene. This CDR3 is built from 15 residues.

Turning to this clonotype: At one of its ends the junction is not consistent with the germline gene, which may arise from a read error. CDR3 DNA: TGCGCCAACAGCTTAAACAGGGGGAGCACAGATACGCAGTATTTT. This encodes CANSLNRGSTDTQYF. This chain joins TRBV11-2 and TRBJ2-3; TRBD1 aligns across 8 bases. CDR3 size: 15 residues. Germline CDR1 is SGHAT and CDR2 is FQNNGV.

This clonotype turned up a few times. Here the CDR3 DNA reads TGTGCCAGCAGCTGGGTGGAGGAGGGCACCGGGGAGCTGTTTTTT. The encoded protein is CASSWVEEGTGELFF. The gene calls are TRBV7-9 and TRBJ2-2; tentative D call: TRBD2 (6 bases). Trimming took 4 bases from V and 4 from J, leaving 13 bases between them. This CDR3 contains 15 residues. Germline values: CDR1 SEHNR, CDR2 FQNEAQ (reference sequence).

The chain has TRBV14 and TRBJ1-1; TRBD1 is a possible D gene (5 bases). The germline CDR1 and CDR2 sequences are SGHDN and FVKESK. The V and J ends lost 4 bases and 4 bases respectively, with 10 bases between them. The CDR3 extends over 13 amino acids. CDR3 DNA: TGTGCCAGCAGCCTATTAGACAGCACTGAAGCTTTCTTT. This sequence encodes CASSLLDSTEAFF.

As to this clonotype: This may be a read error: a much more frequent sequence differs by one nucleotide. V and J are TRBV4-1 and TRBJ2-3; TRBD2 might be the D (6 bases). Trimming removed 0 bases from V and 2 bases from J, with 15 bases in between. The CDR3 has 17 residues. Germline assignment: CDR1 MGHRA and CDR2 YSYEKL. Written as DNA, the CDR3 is TGCGCCAGCAGCCAAGATTTTCATCAGCGGGTCACAGATACGCAGTATTTT. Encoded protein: CASSQDFHQRVTDTQYF.

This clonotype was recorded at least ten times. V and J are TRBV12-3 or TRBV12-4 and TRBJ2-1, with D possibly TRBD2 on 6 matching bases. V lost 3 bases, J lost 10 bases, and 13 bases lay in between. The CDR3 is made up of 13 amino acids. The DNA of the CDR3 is TGTGCCAGCAGTTTTAAACTAGCTTGGGAGCAGTTCTTC. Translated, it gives CASSFKLAWEQFF.

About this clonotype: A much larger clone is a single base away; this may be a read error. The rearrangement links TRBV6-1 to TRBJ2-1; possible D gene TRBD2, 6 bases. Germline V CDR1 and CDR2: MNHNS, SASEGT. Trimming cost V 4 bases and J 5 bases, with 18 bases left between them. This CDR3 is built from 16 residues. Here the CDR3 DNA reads TGTGCCAGCAGTGCCAGGACCTCGAGGACTAACAATGAGCAGTTCTTC. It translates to CASSARTSRTNNEQFF.

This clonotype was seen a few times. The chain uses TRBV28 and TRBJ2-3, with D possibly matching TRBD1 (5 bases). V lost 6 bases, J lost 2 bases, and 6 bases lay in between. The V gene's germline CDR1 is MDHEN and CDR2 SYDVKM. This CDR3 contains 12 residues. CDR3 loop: CASRGPTDTQYF. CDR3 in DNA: TGTGCCAGCAGGGGGCCCACAGATACGCAGTATTTT.

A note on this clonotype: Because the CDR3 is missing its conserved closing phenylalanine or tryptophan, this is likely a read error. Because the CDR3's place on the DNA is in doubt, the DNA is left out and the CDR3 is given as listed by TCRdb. The CDR3 here is CASSPRLRLYSGANVLAL. This chain joins TRBV11-3 and TRBJ2-6. Germline-derived CDR1 and CDR2 are SGHNT and YENEEA. The CDR3 spans 18 amino acids, including both terminal residues.

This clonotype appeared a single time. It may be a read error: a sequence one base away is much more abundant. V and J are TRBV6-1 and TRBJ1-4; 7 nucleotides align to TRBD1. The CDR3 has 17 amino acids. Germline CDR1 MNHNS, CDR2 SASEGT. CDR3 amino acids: CASCDQPGQSFNEKLFF. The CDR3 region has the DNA TGTGCCAGCTGTGATCAGCCGGGACAGAGCTTTAATGAAAAACTGTTTTTT.

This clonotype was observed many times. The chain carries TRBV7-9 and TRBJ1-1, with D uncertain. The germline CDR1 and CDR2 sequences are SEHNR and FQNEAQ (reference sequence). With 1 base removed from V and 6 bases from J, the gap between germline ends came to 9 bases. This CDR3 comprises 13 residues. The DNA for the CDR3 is TGTGCCAGCAGCTTAGGGGCTGGGGCTGAAGCTTTCTTT. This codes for CASSLGAGAEAFF.

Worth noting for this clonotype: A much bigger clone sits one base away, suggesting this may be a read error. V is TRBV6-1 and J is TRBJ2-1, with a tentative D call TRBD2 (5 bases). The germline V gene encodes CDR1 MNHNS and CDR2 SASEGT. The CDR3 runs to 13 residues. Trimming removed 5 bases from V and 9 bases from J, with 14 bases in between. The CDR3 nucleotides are TGTGCCAGCAGTACGGACTGGCCCAGTGAGCAGTTCTTC. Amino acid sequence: CASSTDWPSEQFF.

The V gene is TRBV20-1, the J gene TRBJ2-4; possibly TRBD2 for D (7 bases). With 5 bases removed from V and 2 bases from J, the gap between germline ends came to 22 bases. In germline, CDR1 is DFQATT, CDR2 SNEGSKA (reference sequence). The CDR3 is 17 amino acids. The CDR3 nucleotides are TGCAGTGCTGGAGCGGGGCTCGCCGGGGGGCCCAAAAACATTCAGTACTTC. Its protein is CSAGAGLAGGPKNIQYF.

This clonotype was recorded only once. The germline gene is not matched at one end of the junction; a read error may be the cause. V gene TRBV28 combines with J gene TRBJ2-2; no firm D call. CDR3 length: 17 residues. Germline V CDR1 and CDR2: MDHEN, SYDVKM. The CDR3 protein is CASGFGIVSLNTGELFF. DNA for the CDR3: TGTGCCAGCGGTTTTGGAATCGTTTCTCTGAACACCGGGGAGCTGTTTTTT.

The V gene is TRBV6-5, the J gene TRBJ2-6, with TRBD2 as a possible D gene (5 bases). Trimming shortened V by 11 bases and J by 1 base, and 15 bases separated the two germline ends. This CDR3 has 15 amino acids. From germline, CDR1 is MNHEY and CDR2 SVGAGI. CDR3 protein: CASNLGVSGANVLTF. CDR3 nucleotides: TGTGCCTCTAACCTCGGGGTTTCTGGGGCCAACGTCCTGACTTTC.